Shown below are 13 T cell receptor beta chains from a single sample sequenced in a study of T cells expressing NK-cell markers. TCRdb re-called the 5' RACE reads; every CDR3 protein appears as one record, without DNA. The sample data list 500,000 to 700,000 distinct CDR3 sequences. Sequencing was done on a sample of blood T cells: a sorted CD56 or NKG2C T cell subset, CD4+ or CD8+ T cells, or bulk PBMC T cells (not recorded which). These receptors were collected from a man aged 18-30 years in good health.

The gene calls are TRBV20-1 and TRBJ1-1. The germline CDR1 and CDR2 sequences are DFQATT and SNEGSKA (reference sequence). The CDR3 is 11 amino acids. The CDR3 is CSASSITEAFF.

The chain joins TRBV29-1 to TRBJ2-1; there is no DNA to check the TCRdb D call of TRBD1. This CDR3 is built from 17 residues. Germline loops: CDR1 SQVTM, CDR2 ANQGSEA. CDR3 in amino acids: CSVVVGFRRDTYNEQFF.

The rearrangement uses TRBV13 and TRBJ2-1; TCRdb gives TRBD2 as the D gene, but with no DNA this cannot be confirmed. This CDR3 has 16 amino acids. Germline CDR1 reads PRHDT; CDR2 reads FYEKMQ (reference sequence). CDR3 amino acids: CASSNPGLAVDNEQFF.

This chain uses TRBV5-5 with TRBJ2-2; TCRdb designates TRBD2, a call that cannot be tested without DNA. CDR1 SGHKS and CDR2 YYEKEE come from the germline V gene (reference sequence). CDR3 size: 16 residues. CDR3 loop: CASIGLAGQATGELFF.

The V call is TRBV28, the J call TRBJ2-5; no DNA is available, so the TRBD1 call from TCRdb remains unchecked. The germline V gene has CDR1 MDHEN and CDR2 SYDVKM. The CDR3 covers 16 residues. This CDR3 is CASSLIGYRVGETQYF.

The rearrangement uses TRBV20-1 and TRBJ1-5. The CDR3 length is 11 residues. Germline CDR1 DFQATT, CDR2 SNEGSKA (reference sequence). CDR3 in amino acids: CSASQGQPQHF.

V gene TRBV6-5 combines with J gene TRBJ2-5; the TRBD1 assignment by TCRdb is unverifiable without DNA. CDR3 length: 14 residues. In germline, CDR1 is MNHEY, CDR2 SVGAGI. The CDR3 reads CASSYLPLQETQYF.

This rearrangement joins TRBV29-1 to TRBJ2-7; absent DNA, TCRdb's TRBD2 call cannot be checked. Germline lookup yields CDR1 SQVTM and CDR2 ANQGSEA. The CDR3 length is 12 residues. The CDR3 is CSAGGEAGEQYF.

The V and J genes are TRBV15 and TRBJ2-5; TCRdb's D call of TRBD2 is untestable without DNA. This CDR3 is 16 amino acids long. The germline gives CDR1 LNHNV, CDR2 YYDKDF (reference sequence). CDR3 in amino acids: CATSGTSGSLQETQYF.

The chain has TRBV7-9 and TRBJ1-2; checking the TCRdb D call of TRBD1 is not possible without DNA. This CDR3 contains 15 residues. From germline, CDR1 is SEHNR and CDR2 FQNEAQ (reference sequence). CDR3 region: CASSYRDRMSYGYTF.

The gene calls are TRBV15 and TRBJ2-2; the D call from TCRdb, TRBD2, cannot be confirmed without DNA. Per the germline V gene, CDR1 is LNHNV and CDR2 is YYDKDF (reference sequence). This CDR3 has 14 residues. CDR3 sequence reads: CATSTEGQAGELFF.

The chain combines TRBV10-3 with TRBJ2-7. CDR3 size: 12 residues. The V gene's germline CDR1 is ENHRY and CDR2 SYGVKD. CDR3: CAILDSSYEQYF.

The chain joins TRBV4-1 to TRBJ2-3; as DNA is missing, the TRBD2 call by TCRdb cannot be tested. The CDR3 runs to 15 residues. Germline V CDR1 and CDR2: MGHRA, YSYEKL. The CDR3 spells CASSQVEGGTDTQYF.